This T cell receptor (beta chain) emerged from a study of identifying expanded T cells in peripheral blood. Clones were sequenced by immunoSEQ multiplex PCR, and TCRdb holds only the in-frame ones, with some missing. The sample has some 93,000 clones; roughly 90% are singletons. The CDR3 consists of 13 residues. J gave up 11 bases and V 4 bases, and 6 bases lay outside the gene matches. Germline V gives CDR1 SEHNR, CDR2 FQNEAQ (reference sequence). This chain joins TRBV7-9 and TRBJ1-5, with TRBD1 matching over 9 bases. Sequencing was carried out using blood. This TCR was sampled from a person between 18 and 70 years old in good health. The CDR3 DNA reads TGTGCCAGCAGCTGGGACAGGGAAGTAGCCCAGCATTTT. Amino acids: CASSWDREVAQHF.